These 16 T cell receptor beta chains originate from one sample sequenced in a study of blood T cell repertoires in COVID-19. Some clones are missing from TCRdb's copy, which holds only in-frame ones; the method was immunoSEQ multiplex PCR. The sample holds 25,000 to 35,000 clones; around 90% are singletons and the top ten take approximately 9.6%. The sequenced sample consisted of peripheral blood. The source is a human donor with active COVID-19. The donor label of this sample is uncertain.

The rearrangement joins TRBV4-1 to TRBJ2-7, with 8 bases aligning to TRBD2. The J segment lost 4 bases and the V segment lost 4 bases, leaving 9 bases of the junction unmatched. CDR3 size: 15 residues. From germline, CDR1 is MGHRA and CDR2 YSYEKL. CDR3 DNA: TGCGCCAGCAGCCCCTATAGCGGGATCGCATACGAGCAGTACTTC. Translation gives CASSPYSGIAYEQYF.

The V gene is TRBV30, the J gene TRBJ1-3; 7 positions agree with TRBD1. The junction had 4 bases not matched to a gene; V was cut back by 2 bases and J by 0 bases. The CDR3 sequence is 15 residues long. CDR1 GTSNPN and CDR2 SVGIG come from the germline V gene (reference sequence). CDR3 bases: TGTGCCTGGAGTCGGACAGGCTCCTCTGGAAACACCATATATTTT. Translation gives CAWSRTGSSGNTIYF.

The rearrangement uses TRBV15 and TRBJ2-1; TRBD2 agrees at 7 bases. V gave up 7 bases and J gave up 3 bases; unmatched junction bases: 6. The CDR3 is 14 residues long. Germline lookup yields CDR1 LNHNV and CDR2 YYDKDF (reference sequence). In DNA form, the CDR3 reads TGTGCCACCAAACCTAGCGGTGTCTACAATGAGCAGTTCTTC. The encoded protein is CATKPSGVYNEQFF.

The chain is built from TRBV6-4 and TRBJ2-3; 10 bases line up with TRBD2. The CDR3 spans 15 residues. The junction had 7 bases not matched to a gene; V was cut back by 6 bases and J by 4 bases. CDR1 and CDR2 (germline): MRHNA, SNTAGT. Written as DNA, the CDR3 is TGTGCCAGCAGCGCTAGCGGGAGTCGGGCAGATACGCAGTATTTT. It yields the protein CASSASGSRADTQYF.

This clone is a singleton in its sample. CDR3 protein: CASRTGGDGTQYF. The CDR3 DNA follows: TGTGCCAGCAGGACAGGGGGCGATGGGACCCAGTACTTC. The chain uses TRBV7-2 and TRBJ2-5; TRBD1 aligns across 10 bases. The germline CDR1 and CDR2 sequences are SGHTA and FQGNSA. The junction had 5 bases not matched to a gene; V was cut back by 6 bases and J by 7 bases. This CDR3 has 13 amino acids.

V usage is TRBV6-2 or TRBV6-3 and J usage is TRBJ1-5, with 9 nucleotides matching TRBD1. Per the germline V gene, CDR1 is MNHEY and CDR2 is SVGEGT. V gave up 5 bases and J gave up 0 bases; unmatched junction bases: 11. The CDR3 consists of 18 residues. The DNA for the CDR3 is TGTGCCAGCAGTACCCGGGGACAGGGATCTATTAGCAATCAGCCCCAGCATTTT. Residues: CASSTRGQGSISNQPQHF.

The chain joins TRBV3-1 (or the pseudogene TRBV3-2) to TRBJ1-1; tentatively, D is TRBD1 (6 bases). V lost 0 bases to trimming and J lost 4 bases, with 12 bases between them. The CDR3 is 15 residues long. Germline V lookup: CDR1 LGHDT, CDR2 YNNKEL (reference sequence). The CDR3 reads CASSQDLLGGTEAFF. The CDR3 bases are TGTGCCAGCAGCCAAGATCTATTAGGGGGCACTGAAGCTTTCTTT.

The chain employs TRBV9 and TRBJ2-5; D gene unclear. Germline CDR1 reads SGDLS; CDR2 reads YYNGEE. V lost 0 bases, J lost 2 bases, and 8 bases lay in between. CDR3 length equals 14 residues. The CDR3 DNA follows: TGTGCCAGCAGCGTAGGTCAGCGACAAGAGACCCAGTACTTC. Its protein is CASSVGQRQETQYF.

This chain connects TRBV7-3 to TRBJ2-2; D ambiguous. The germline V and J ends were trimmed by 4 bases and 5 bases, with 8 bases remaining between them. This CDR3 is built from 13 residues. From germline, CDR1 is SGHTA and CDR2 FQGTGA. The chain's CDR3 is CASSSTLTGELFF. The CDR3 DNA follows: TGTGCCAGCAGCTCGACACTTACCGGGGAGCTGTTTTTT.

The chain links TRBV9 to TRBJ1-6; the match to TRBD1 covers 9 bases. Germline assignment: CDR1 SGDLS and CDR2 YYNGEE. CDR3 length: 16 residues. V lost 0 bases to trimming and J lost 5 bases; unmatched junction nucleotides: 3. In DNA form, the CDR3 reads TGTGCCAGCAGCGTAGGACAGGGGGATAATAATTCACCCCTCCACTTT. Its protein is CASSVGQGDNNSPLHF.

The genes are TRBV9 and TRBJ2-5, with TRBD2 identical over 7 bases. V shed 0 bases, J shed 3 bases, and the junction held 8 bases outside the gene matches. The CDR3 has 16 amino acids. The germline gives CDR1 SGDLS, CDR2 YYNGEE. CDR3 nucleotides: TGTGCCAGCAGCGTAGTCGGAGCGGGGAGGGAAGAGACCCAGTACTTC. Encoded protein: CASSVVGAGREETQYF. Looking up the rest from reference TRBV9 and TRBJ2-5 gives the full variable domain: DSGVTQTPKHLITATGQRVTLRCSPRSGDLSVYWYQQSLDQGLQFLIQYYNGEERAKGNILERFSAQQFPDLHSELNLSSLELGDSALYFCASSVVGAGREETQYFGPGTRLLVL.

This clone was recorded only once. The rearrangement joins TRBV6-2 or TRBV6-3 to TRBJ2-1; D ambiguous. V shed 5 bases and J shed 4 bases, with 6 bases lying between them. The CDR3 covers 12 residues. Germline V CDR1 and CDR2: MNHEY, SVGEGT. The CDR3 loop is CASSDTYNEQFF. The CDR3 DNA is TGTGCCAGCAGTGACACGTACAATGAGCAGTTCTTC.

V usage is TRBV20-1 and J usage is TRBJ2-7; 8 bases are a match to TRBD2. This CDR3 is 13 amino acids long. Germline V CDR1 and CDR2: DFQATT, SNEGSKA (reference sequence). V gave up 3 bases and J gave up 7 bases; unmatched junction bases: 8. The chain's CDR3 is CSASDLAGEEQYF. CDR3 coding DNA: TGCAGTGCTAGTGACCTAGCGGGTGAAGAGCAGTACTTC.

The chain uses TRBV12-3 or TRBV12-4 and TRBJ2-7; D gene unclear. CDR3 length: 13 amino acids. The V gene lost 4 bases and the J gene lost 3 bases, with 10 bases spanning the gap. The CDR3 sequence: CASSSLVLYEQYF. CDR3 nucleotide sequence: TGTGCCAGCAGTTCCCTCGTCCTCTACGAGCAGTACTTC.

The chain couples TRBV3-1 (or the pseudogene TRBV3-2) to TRBJ2-1; D possibly corresponds to TRBD1 (6 bases). Germline V CDR1 and CDR2: LGHDT, YNNKEL (reference sequence). The CDR3 contains 19 residues. V was clipped by 0 bases and J by 5 bases, with 23 bases between them. The CDR3 nucleotides read TGTGCCAGCAGCCAAGAACAGGGCAGAGGGCCCCCTGGGGACAATGAGCAGTTCTTC. It encodes CASSQEQGRGPPGDNEQFF.

The chain recombines TRBV12-5 with TRBJ2-1; TRBD2 agrees at 8 bases. CDR3 length equals 15 residues. CDR1 and CDR2 (germline): LGHNT, FRNRAP. J was trimmed by 3 bases and V by 3 bases; bases with no gene match: 4. CDR3 nucleotides: TGTGCTAGTGGTTTTAGGACTAGCAACTACAATGAGCAGTTCTTC. Translation gives CASGFRTSNYNEQFF. The full variable domain, completed using reference TRBV12-5 and TRBJ2-1, is DARVTQTPRHKVTEMGQEVTMRCQPILGHNTVFWYRQTMMQGLELLAYFRNRAPLDDSGMPKDRFSAEMPDATLATLKIQPSEPRDSAVYFCASGFRTSNYNEQFFGPGTRLTVL.